A selection of T cell receptor beta chains follows, all from one sample in a study of shared clonotypes between healthy human individuals. This table comes from immunoSEQ multiplex PCR, and its TCRdb copy is limited to in-frame clones, with some not included. Found here are about 2.2 million clones, around 93% of them singletons; the top ten hold approximately 1.6%. Sample: naive CD8+ T cells from PBMCs. These receptors came from a man aged 18 to 29 in good health. Some clones in this sample may be carry-over from other donors' samples. The CDR3 runs from the conserved cysteine through the conserved F or W. A D gene is named only where the DNA matches it firmly. The size field is filled for only some rows; it gives once, few, many or a size class.

TRBD2	TRBV5-6	TRBJ2-7	15	once	CASSSLTSGSYEQYF	TGTGCCAGCAGTTCCCTGACTAGCGGGAGCTACGAGCAGTACTTC
TRBD1	TRBV9	TRBJ2-7	14	-	CASSQGTGAYEQYF	TGTGCCAGCAGCCAGGGGACAGGGGCCTACGAGCAGTACTTC
-	TRBV5-1	TRBJ2-3	15	-	CASSPGRSSTDTQYF	TGCGCCAGCAGCCCCGGACGGTCTAGCACAGATACGCAGTATTTT
-	TRBV27	TRBJ1-5	14	-	CASSPWSNNQPQHF	TGTGCCAGCAGTCCCTGGAGCAACAATCAGCCCCAGCATTTT
-	TRBV19	TRBJ1-1	15	-	CASKSREYMNTEAFF	TGTGCCAGTAAAAGTCGTGAGTACATGAACACTGAAGCTTTCTTT
-	TRBV5-1	TRBJ1-2	15	-	CASSDTDSNYYGYTF	TGCGCCAGCAGCGATACAGACAGCAACTATTATGGCTACACCTTC
-	TRBV12-5	TRBJ1-2	14	-	CASAGGATYYGYTF	TGTGCTAGTGCCGGGGGGGCGACATACTATGGCTACACCTTC
TRBD1	TRBV5-8	TRBJ2-4	15	-	CASSLFRDSKNIQYF	TGTGCCAGCAGCTTGTTCCGGGACAGCAAAAACATTCAGTACTTC
TRBD2	TRBV27	TRBJ2-2	14	once	CASSGLAGAGELFF	TGTGCCAGCAGTGGGCTAGCGGGAGCCGGGGAGCTGTTTTTT
-	TRBV7-6	TRBJ1-1	12	-	CANSLGGADAFF	TGTGCCAACAGCTTAGGGGGGGCGGACGCTTTCTTT
TRBD1	TRBV9	TRBJ2-2	16	-	CASSDDRGRPGGELFF	TGTGCCAGCAGCGACGACAGGGGTCGACCAGGGGGGGAGCTGTTTTTT
-	TRBV6-1	TRBJ2-5	12	-	CASSARDETQYF	TGTGCCAGCAGTGCCAGGGATGAGACCCAGTACTTC
-	TRBV7-6	TRBJ1-4	14	once	CASSLGVDIGELFF	TGTGCCAGCAGCTTAGGGGTTGACATCGGGGAACTGTTTTTT
-	TRBV28	TRBJ2-7	14	-	CASRGVFETYEQYF	TGTGCCAGCCGAGGGGTATTTGAAACCTACGAGCAGTACTTC
-	TRBV7-9	TRBJ1-2	15	-	CASSFPAGHDYGYTF	TGTGCCAGCAGCTTTCCGGCAGGGCATGACTATGGCTACACCTTC
-	TRBV27	TRBJ1-2	14	-	CASTEERDRHGYTF	TGTGCCAGCACCGAAGAACGGGACCGTCATGGCTACACCTTC
TRBD1	TRBV5-6	TRBJ2-6	16	-	CASSWGQTLGANVLTF	TGTGCCAGCAGCTGGGGACAGACTTTAGGGGCCAACGTCCTGACTTTC
-	TRBV19	TRBJ1-1	14	-	CASSMRQGYTEAFF	TGTGCCAGTAGTATGCGGCAGGGGTACACTGAAGCTTTCTTT
TRBD2	TRBV9	TRBJ2-7	13	-	CASSVDPAGDEYF	TGTGCCAGCAGCGTAGATCCAGCGGGAGATGAGTACTTC
-	TRBV29-1	TRBJ1-2	9	-	CSAPDGYTF	TGCAGCGCCCCGGATGGCTACACCTTC
TRBD2	TRBV7-8	TRBJ2-3	16	once	CASSLPPGLASDTQYF	TGTGCCAGCAGCTTACCCCCGGGACTAGCCTCAGATACGCAGTATTTT
-	TRBV7-9	TRBJ2-3	15	-	CASSPPGVSTDTQYF	TGTGCCAGCAGCCCACCCGGAGTGAGCACAGATACGCAGTATTTT
TRBD1	TRBV7-9	TRBJ2-5	15	-	CASSPDRGEGETQYF	TGTGCCAGCAGCCCCGACAGGGGGGAGGGAGAGACCCAGTACTTC
-	TRBV7-6	TRBJ1-1	14	-	CASSPSTRNTEAFF	TGTGCCAGCAGCCCATCAACTCGGAACACTGAAGCTTTCTTT
-	TRBV29-1	TRBJ2-7	12	once	CSVEAGTYEQYF	TGCAGCGTTGAAGCAGGGACCTACGAGCAGTACTTC
TRBD2	TRBV10-3	TRBJ2-5	18	-	CAINPGTSGSSPVETQYF	TGTGCCATCAACCCAGGGACTAGCGGGAGTTCCCCCGTCGAGACCCAGTACTTC
-	TRBV9	TRBJ2-2	16	-	CASSVDARGYAGELFF	TGTGCCAGCAGCGTAGATGCCCGGGGTTATGCCGGGGAGCTGTTTTTT
TRBD2	TRBV10-1	TRBJ2-1	16	-	CASSGTTSGRGGEQFF	TGCGCCAGCAGCGGAACGACTAGCGGGAGGGGTGGAGAGCAGTTCTTC
-	TRBV27	TRBJ2-5	14	-	CASSPAIRQETQYF	TGTGCCAGCAGTCCGGCAATTCGCCAAGAGACCCAGTACTTC